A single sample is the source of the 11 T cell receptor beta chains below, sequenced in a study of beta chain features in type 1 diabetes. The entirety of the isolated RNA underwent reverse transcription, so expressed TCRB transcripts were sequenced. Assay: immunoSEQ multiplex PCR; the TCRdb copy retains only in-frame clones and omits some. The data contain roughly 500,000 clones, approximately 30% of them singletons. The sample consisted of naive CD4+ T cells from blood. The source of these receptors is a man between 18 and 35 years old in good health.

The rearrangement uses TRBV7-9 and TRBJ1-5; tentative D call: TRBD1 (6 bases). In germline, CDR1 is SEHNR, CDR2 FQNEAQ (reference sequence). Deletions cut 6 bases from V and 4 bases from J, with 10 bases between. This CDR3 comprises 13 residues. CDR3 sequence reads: CASSTGQNQPQHF. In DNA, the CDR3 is TGTGCCAGCAGTACAGGGCAAAATCAGCCCCAGCATTTT.

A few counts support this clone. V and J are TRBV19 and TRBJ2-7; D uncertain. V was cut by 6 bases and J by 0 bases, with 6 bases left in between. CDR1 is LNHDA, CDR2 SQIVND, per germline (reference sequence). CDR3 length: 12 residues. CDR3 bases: TGTGCCAGTAGCCCGGACTCCTACGAGCAGTACTTC. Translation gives CASSPDSYEQYF.

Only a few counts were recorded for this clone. The CDR3 sequence is CAWRDRGGTEAFF. The CDR3 coding sequence is TGTGCCTGGAGGGACAGGGGAGGAACTGAAGCTTTCTTT. The V gene is TRBV30, the J gene TRBJ1-1; 9 bases agree with TRBD1. CDR3 length equals 13 residues. The V and J ends lost 3 bases and 5 bases, in that order; junction bases with no gene match: 4. Germline-derived CDR1 and CDR2 are GTSNPN and SVGIG (reference sequence).

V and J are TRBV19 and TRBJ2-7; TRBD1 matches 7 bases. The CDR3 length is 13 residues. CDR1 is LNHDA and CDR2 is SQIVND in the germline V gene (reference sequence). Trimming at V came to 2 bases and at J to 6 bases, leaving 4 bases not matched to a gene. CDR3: CASSITYRGEQYF. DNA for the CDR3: TGTGCCAGTAGTATAACCTACAGGGGCGAGCAGTACTTC. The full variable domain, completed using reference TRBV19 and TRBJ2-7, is DGGITQSPKYLFRKEGQNVTLSCEQNLNHDAMYWYRQDPGQGLRLIYYSQIVNDFQKGDIAEGYSVSREKKESFPLTVTSAQKNPTAFYLCASSITYRGEQYFGPGTRLTVT.

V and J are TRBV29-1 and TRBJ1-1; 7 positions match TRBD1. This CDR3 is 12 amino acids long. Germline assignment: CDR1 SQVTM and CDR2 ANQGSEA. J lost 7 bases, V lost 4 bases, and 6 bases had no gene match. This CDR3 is CSVGGQFGEAFF. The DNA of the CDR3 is TGCAGCGTTGGGGGACAGTTCGGTGAAGCTTTCTTT.

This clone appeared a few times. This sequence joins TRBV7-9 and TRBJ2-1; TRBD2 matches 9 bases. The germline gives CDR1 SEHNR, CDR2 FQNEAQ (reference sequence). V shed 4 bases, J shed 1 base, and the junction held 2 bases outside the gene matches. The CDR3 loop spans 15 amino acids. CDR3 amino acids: CASSSAGGSYNEQFF. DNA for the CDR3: TGTGCCAGCAGCTCCGCGGGGGGGTCCTACAATGAGCAGTTCTTC.

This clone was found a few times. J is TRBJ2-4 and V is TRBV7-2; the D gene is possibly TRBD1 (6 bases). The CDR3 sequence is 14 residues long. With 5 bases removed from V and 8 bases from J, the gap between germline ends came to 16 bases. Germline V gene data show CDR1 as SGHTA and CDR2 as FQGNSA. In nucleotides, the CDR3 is TGTGCCAGCAGCCAGGACAGCGGCCGGGACATTCAGTACTTC. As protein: CASSQDSGRDIQYF. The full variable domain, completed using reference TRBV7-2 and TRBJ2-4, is GAGVSQSPSNKVTEKGKDVELRCDPISGHTALYWYRQSLGQGLEFLIYFQGNSAPDKSGLPSDRFSAERTGGSVSTLTIQRTQQEDSAVYLCASSQDSGRDIQYFGAGTRLSVL.

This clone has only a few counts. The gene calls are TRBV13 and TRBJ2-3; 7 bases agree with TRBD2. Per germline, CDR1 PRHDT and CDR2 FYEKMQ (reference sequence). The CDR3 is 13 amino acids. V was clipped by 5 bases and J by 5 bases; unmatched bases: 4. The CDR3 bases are TGTGCCAGCAGCCCGACTAGCCAAGATACGCAGTATTTT. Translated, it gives CASSPTSQDTQYF.

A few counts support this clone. The CDR3 here is CSVVWRDEKLFF. The CDR3 nucleotides are TGCAGCGTTGTTTGGAGAGATGAAAAACTGTTTTTT. The rearrangement links TRBV29-1 to TRBJ1-4; D is unresolved. The CDR3 extends over 12 amino acids. Per germline, CDR1 SQVTM and CDR2 ANQGSEA. V lost 4 bases and J lost 6, with 9 bases in between.

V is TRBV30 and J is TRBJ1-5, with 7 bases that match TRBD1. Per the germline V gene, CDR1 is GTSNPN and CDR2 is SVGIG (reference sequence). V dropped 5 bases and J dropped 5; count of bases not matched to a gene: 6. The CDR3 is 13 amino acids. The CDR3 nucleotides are TGTGCCTGGGTAGACAGGGCGGATCAGCCCCAGCATTTT. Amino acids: CAWVDRADQPQHF.

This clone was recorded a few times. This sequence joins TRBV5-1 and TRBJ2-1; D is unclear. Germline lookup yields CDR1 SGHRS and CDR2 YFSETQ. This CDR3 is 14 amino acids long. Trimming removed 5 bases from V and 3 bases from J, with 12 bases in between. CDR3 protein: CASRVSSSYNEQFF. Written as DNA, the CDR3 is TGCGCCAGCAGGGTATCCTCAAGCTACAATGAGCAGTTCTTC. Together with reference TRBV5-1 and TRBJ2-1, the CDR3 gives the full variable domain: KAGVTQTPRYLIKTRGQQVTLSCSPISGHRSVSWYQQTPGQGLQFLFEYFSETQRNKGNFPGRFSGRQFSNSRSEMNVSTLELGDSALYLCASRVSSSYNEQFFGPGTRLTVL.